One and the same sample provided the 20 T cell receptor beta chains below, sequenced in a study of human T cells and chemical hapten exposure. The time point here: pre-sensitization, week 0. Treatment meaning: therapeutic diphenylcyclopropenone sensitization with weekly scalp DPC. TCRdb itself ran the RACE reads through MiXCR, one entry per CDR3 protein. The data show about 290,000 distinct CDR3 sequences, roughly 8% seen once. This specimen consisted of whole blood, obtained in connection with sensitization to the hapten diphenylcyclopropenone (DPC). These receptors were taken from a man aged 18 to 29 with alopecia areata. Some clones in this sample may be carry-over from other donors' samples.

This clonotype was recorded a few times. The V gene is TRBV15, the J gene TRBJ2-2, with D possibly being TRBD1 (6 bases). This CDR3 has 15 residues. V was clipped by 3 bases and J by 6 bases, with 14 bases between them. Per the germline V gene, CDR1 is LNHNV and CDR2 is YYDKDF (reference sequence). The DNA for the CDR3 is TGTGCCACCAGCAGGGTTCAGGGGCCCCCCGGGGAGCTGTTTTTT. Encoded protein: CATSRVQGPPGELFF.

This clonotype has more than one count but fewer than ten. This chain uses TRBV27 with TRBJ2-3; TRBD2 agrees at 11 bases. V trimming: 4 bases; J trimming: 1 base; junction bases outside the gene matches: 7. The length of the CDR3 is 17 residues. Per germline, CDR1 MNHEY and CDR2 SMNVEV (reference sequence). This chain's CDR3 is CASSSLAGGPGTDTQYF. DNA for the CDR3: TGTGCCAGCAGTTCCTTAGCGGGGGGGCCCGGCACAGATACGCAGTATTTT.

This chain uses TRBV12-3 or TRBV12-4 with TRBJ2-1; possibly TRBD2 for D (7 bases). Trimming left V 3 bases short and J 0 bases short, with 12 bases between. This CDR3 has 16 residues. The CDR3 region is CASSFGGGFSYNEQFF. In DNA, the CDR3 is TGTGCCAGCAGTTTCGGCGGGGGCTTCTCCTACAATGAGCAGTTCTTC.

This clonotype was recorded a few times. The chain uses TRBV14 and TRBJ1-1; D not certain. The CDR3 runs 16 residues. Looked up from germline, CDR1 is SGHDN and CDR2 is FVKESK. The ends were cut back, 2 bases at V and 0 bases at J, with 13 bases in the middle. The CDR3 DNA reads TGTGCCAGCAGCCAACTGGCGGGTTACATGAACACTGAAGCTTTCTTT. Amino acid sequence: CASSQLAGYMNTEAFF.

This clonotype occurred a few times. The chain links TRBV6-2 or TRBV6-3 to TRBJ2-7; 8 bases fit TRBD1. CDR3 size: 15 residues. The V and J ends lost 6 bases and 1 base, in that order; junction bases with no gene match: 8. CDR1 MNHEY and CDR2 SVGEGT come from the germline V gene. CDR3 sequence (DNA): TGTGCCAGCAGGACCCCTGGACAGGGTTCCTACGAGCAGTACTTC. It yields the protein CASRTPGQGSYEQYF.

This chain links TRBV20-1 with TRBJ2-1, with 10 bases matching TRBD2. Germline CDR1 and CDR2: DFQATT and SNEGSKA (reference sequence). The ends lost 1 base at V and 0 bases at J; junction bases unmatched: 3. CDR3 length: 16 residues. CDR3 protein: CSARGASGSSYNEQFF. The DNA for the CDR3 is TGCAGTGCTAGAGGGGCTAGCGGGAGCTCCTACAATGAGCAGTTCTTC.

A few counts support this clonotype. V and J are TRBV6-2 or TRBV6-3 and TRBJ2-5; 8 positions match TRBD1. This CDR3 comprises 14 residues. Trimming removed 7 bases from V and 4 bases from J; junction bases left unmatched: 8. CDR1 is MNHEY and CDR2 is SVGEGT in the germline V gene. The CDR3: CASKDRASVETQYF. CDR3 bases: TGTGCCAGCAAGGACAGGGCAAGTGTAGAGACCCAGTACTTC.

This clonotype was detected many times. J is TRBJ2-1 and V is TRBV24-1, with D unclear. Between the trimmed V and J ends, which lost 9 bases and 4 bases, there was a span of 12 bases. Germline V gene sequence: CDR1 KGHDR, CDR2 SFDVKD. The CDR3 spans 13 residues. The CDR3 region has the DNA TGTGCCACCTCAACCGGGTCGTACAATGAGCAGTTCTTC. Translation gives CATSTGSYNEQFF.

The CDR3 bases are TGTGCCACCTCGAGGGGGCGTGAGAGTGGGGCCAACGTCCTGACTTTC. It is translated as CATSRGRESGANVLTF. The V and J genes are TRBV28 and TRBJ2-6; 7 positions agree with TRBD1. Germline lookup yields CDR1 MDHEN and CDR2 SYDVKM. V shed 10 bases and J 3 bases; nucleotides not matched to a gene: 12. The CDR3 consists of 16 residues.

This clonotype was seen many times. The chain links TRBV6-2 or TRBV6-3 to TRBJ1-6, with D uncertain. V was pared by 0 bases and J by 8 bases, with 17 bases between. Germline assignment: CDR1 MNHEY and CDR2 SVGEGT. The CDR3 sequence is 17 residues long. The CDR3 nucleotides are TGTGCCAGCAGTTACTCTCTAACCGCGGGGAAGGATTCACCCCTCCACTTT. Translated, it gives CASSYSLTAGKDSPLHF.

This chain links TRBV6-2 or TRBV6-3 with TRBJ1-6; the D gene is possibly TRBD1 (5 bases). The V and J ends lost 0 bases and 7 bases respectively, with 10 bases between them. Germline CDR1 and CDR2: MNHEY and SVGEGT. This CDR3 contains 15 residues. CDR3 loop: CASSYSGRANSPLHF. CDR3 nucleotide sequence: TGTGCCAGCAGTTACTCGGGCAGGGCGAATTCACCCCTCCACTTT.

The chain links TRBV7-2 to TRBJ1-4; D is perhaps TRBD1 (5 bases). The CDR3 contains 15 residues. V was clipped by 2 bases and J by 8 bases, with 15 bases between them. Per germline, CDR1 SGHTA and CDR2 FQGNSA. CDR3 loop: CASSLYGTIPEKLFF. The DNA of the CDR3 is TGTGCCAGCAGCTTATACGGGACGATCCCCGAAAAACTGTTTTTT.

This clonotype was counted between two and nine times. The rearrangement links TRBV9 to TRBJ1-2; D is undetermined. Trimming shortened V by 0 bases and J by 2 bases, and 8 bases separated the two germline ends. The CDR3 has 14 residues. The germline gives CDR1 SGDLS, CDR2 YYNGEE. CDR3 region: CASSVAGSNYGYTF. The DNA for the CDR3 is TGTGCCAGCAGCGTAGCTGGCAGCAACTATGGCTACACCTTC.

Notes on this clonotype: The CDR3 carries no conserved terminal phenylalanine or tryptophan, so it likely arises from a read error. The DNA is omitted, as the CDR3 cannot be located on it reliably, and the CDR3 follows TCRdb's listing. V gene TRBV2 combines with J gene TRBJ1-1. The germline gives CDR1 SNHLY, CDR2 FYNNEI. The CDR3 sequence runs 12 residues, both termini included. The CDR3 loop is CASKVTIQLMDL.

This clonotype was recorded at least ten times. The gene calls are TRBV19 and TRBJ2-7, with 10 bases fitting TRBD1. This CDR3 has 15 amino acids. V was pared by 6 bases and J by 0 bases, with 5 bases of the junction left unmatched. CDR1 is LNHDA and CDR2 is SQIVND in the germline V gene (reference sequence). The CDR3 sequence: CASSLGTGASYEQYF. For the CDR3, the DNA is TGTGCCAGTAGCCTAGGGACAGGGGCCTCCTACGAGCAGTACTTC.

The chain links TRBV20-1 to TRBJ1-1; D ambiguous. Trimming took off 2 bases at V and 0 bases at J, with 7 bases between the two ends. The CDR3 has 13 amino acids. The V gene's germline CDR1 is DFQATT and CDR2 SNEGSKA (reference sequence). The CDR3: CSARKLVNTEAFF. CDR3 DNA sequence: TGCAGTGCTAGAAAGTTGGTGAACACTGAAGCTTTCTTT.

This clonotype was detected only a few times. The rearrangement links TRBV7-8 to TRBJ2-3; tentatively, D is TRBD1 (5 bases). There are 14 residues in the CDR3. Deletions cut 0 bases from V and 6 bases from J, with 10 bases between. Germline V gene data show CDR1 as SGHVS and CDR2 as FQNEAQ. For the CDR3, the DNA is TGTGCCAGCAGCTTAGCGCAGGACACCGATACGCAGTATTTT. Amino acid sequence: CASSLAQDTDTQYF.

The CDR3 nucleotides are TGCGCCAGCAGCTCGACGTGGCGGGGCACAGGGGGCTACACCTTC. This gives the protein CASSSTWRGTGGYTF. This sequence joins TRBV5-1 and TRBJ1-2; a possible D gene is TRBD1 (6 bases). The germline V gene encodes CDR1 SGHRS and CDR2 YFSETQ. V lost 3 bases and J 8 bases, leaving 20 bases between the germline ends. CDR3 length: 15 amino acids. Full variable domain (missing parts from reference TRBV5-1 and TRBJ1-2): KAGVTQTPRYLIKTRGQQVTLSCSPISGHRSVSWYQQTPGQGLQFLFEYFSETQRNKGNFPGRFSGRQFSNSRSEMNVSTLELGDSALYLCASSSTWRGTGGYTFGSGTRLTVV.

V and J are TRBV20-1 and TRBJ2-3, with D unclear. Germline V gene data show CDR1 as DFQATT and CDR2 as SNEGSKA (reference sequence). Trimming took off 6 bases at V and 12 bases at J, with 13 bases between the two ends. The CDR3 contains 10 residues. The CDR3 loop reads CSASRIPQYF. In DNA form, the CDR3 reads TGCAGTGCCTCGAGGATTCCACAGTATTTT.

V is TRBV5-1 and J is TRBJ2-3, with D perhaps being TRBD1 or TRBD2 (5 bases each). The germline V gene has CDR1 SGHRS and CDR2 YFSETQ. The CDR3 covers 16 residues. The V end lost 0 bases, the J end lost 3 bases, and 14 bases lay between the germline ends. Written as DNA, the CDR3 is TGCGCCAGCAGCTTGGTATCGGGGCTTGGGACAGATACGCAGTATTTT. Protein: CASSLVSGLGTDTQYF.